This TCR beta chain derives from a study of T cell repertoires in cytomegalovirus infection. Turning to the study itself: Carrying CMV and the relevant HLA type showed in public TCR beta signatures. Study conclusions and caveats: The cumulative frequency of public TCR beta families distinguished individuals who carried CMV together with the relevant HLA. CMV-specific TCR beta clonotypes restricted by HLA-C dominated the ex vivo response.

One entry per CDR3 protein results from TCRdb running MiXCR on the reads. This table holds around 740,000 distinct CDR3 sequences, 35% to 45% found once. In this sample, this clonotype turned up a few times. Its antigen is unidentified. Germline V gene data show CDR1 as SGHTA and CDR2 as FQGNSA. V shed 1 base and J shed 2 bases, with 11 bases lying between them. The CDR3 sequence is 15 residues long. The rearrangement uses TRBV7-2 and TRBJ2-5; no clear D. The sequenced material came from PBMCs. The TCR was taken from a human donor in good health (CMV status not recorded). Some clones in this sample may be carry-over from other donors' samples. For the CDR3, the DNA is TGTGCCAGCAGCTTAGGTGGGTCAAATCAAGAGACCCAGTACTTC. Translation gives CASSLGGSNQETQYF.